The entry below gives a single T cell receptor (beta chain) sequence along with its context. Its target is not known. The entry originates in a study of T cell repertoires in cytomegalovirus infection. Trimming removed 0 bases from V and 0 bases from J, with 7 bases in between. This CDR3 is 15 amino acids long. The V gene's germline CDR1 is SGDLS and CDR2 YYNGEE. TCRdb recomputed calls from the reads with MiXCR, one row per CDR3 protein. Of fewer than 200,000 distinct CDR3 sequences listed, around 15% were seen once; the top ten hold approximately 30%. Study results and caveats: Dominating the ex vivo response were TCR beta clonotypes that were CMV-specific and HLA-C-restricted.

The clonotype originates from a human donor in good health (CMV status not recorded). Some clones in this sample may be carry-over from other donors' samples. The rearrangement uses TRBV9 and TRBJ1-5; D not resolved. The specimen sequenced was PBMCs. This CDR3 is CASSVDGYSNQPQHF. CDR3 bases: TGTGCCAGCAGCGTAGACGGGTATAGCAATCAGCCCCAGCATTTT.